A selection of T cell receptor beta chains follows, all from one sample in a study of blood T cell repertoires in COVID-19. Assay: immunoSEQ multiplex PCR; the TCRdb copy retains only in-frame clones and omits some. The sample includes 150,000 to 200,000 clones, around 86% of them seen just once. Material: peripheral blood. All receptors derive from a man aged 65 to 79 who had recovered from COVID-19. The CDR3 runs from the conserved cysteine through the conserved F or W. Fields, in order: D gene, J gene, clone size, V gene, CDR3 DNA, CDR3 protein. D genes are given only for firm matches. Only part of the rows carry a size: once, few, many, or a class if the clone is expanded.

D gene: TRBD1
J gene: TRBJ1-2
clone size: .
V gene: TRBV5-6
CDR3 DNA: TGTGCCAGCAGCTTGGAGGGGACAGTGGGTGGTAACTATGGCTACACCTTC
CDR3 protein: CASSLEGTVGGNYGYTF

D gene: .
J gene: TRBJ2-7
clone size: .
V gene: TRBV5-6
CDR3 DNA: TGTGCCAGCAGCGGTGGAGGGTACTCCTACGAGCAGTACTTC
CDR3 protein: CASSGGGYSYEQYF

D gene: .
J gene: TRBJ2-2
clone size: .
V gene: TRBV6-5
CDR3 DNA: TGTGCCAGCAGTCCAGGGTCCCACACCGGGGAGCTGTTTTTT
CDR3 protein: CASSPGSHTGELFF

D gene: .
J gene: TRBJ2-5
clone size: .
V gene: TRBV3-1/TRBV3-2
CDR3 DNA: TGTGCCGCACGTATTGCGGAGTCAGAGACCCAGTACTTC
CDR3 protein: CAARIAESETQYF

D gene: .
J gene: TRBJ2-5
clone size: .
V gene: TRBV28
CDR3 DNA: TGTGCCAGCAGTAAATGGACTATTCAAGAGACCCAGTACTTC
CDR3 protein: CASSKWTIQETQYF

D gene: TRBD1
J gene: TRBJ1-4
clone size: .
V gene: TRBV5-1
CDR3 DNA: TGCGCCAGCAGAGGGAAGGGACAGGTTAATGAAAAACTGTTTTTT
CDR3 protein: CASRGKGQVNEKLFF

D gene: .
J gene: TRBJ2-7
clone size: .
V gene: TRBV18
CDR3 DNA: TGTGCCAGCTCACCGAGACACAGAAAAAGAACCTACGAGCAGTACTTC
CDR3 protein: CASSPRHRKRTYEQYF

D gene: TRBD1
J gene: TRBJ1-1
clone size: .
V gene: TRBV19
CDR3 DNA: TGTGCCAGTAGGATGGACAGGGGTGCGAACACTGAAGCTTTCTTT
CDR3 protein: CASRMDRGANTEAFF

D gene: .
J gene: TRBJ2-5
clone size: .
V gene: TRBV6-5
CDR3 DNA: TGTGCCAGCAGTTACTCCCCGACTAACCAAGAGACCCAGTACTTC
CDR3 protein: CASSYSPTNQETQYF

D gene: TRBD2
J gene: TRBJ2-3
clone size: .
V gene: TRBV5-1
CDR3 DNA: TGCGCCAGCAGCTCTAGCGGGAGCTCTGATACGCAGTATTTT
CDR3 protein: CASSSSGSSDTQYF

D gene: TRBD2
J gene: TRBJ2-1
clone size: .
V gene: TRBV18
CDR3 DNA: TGTGCCAGCTCACCTCAAACTAGCGGATCCTACAATGAGCAGTTCTTC
CDR3 protein: CASSPQTSGSYNEQFF

D gene: .
J gene: TRBJ1-5
clone size: .
V gene: TRBV7-2
CDR3 DNA: TGTGCCAGCAGCTTAGGGGGCTTGAGTCAGCCCCAGCATTTT
CDR3 protein: CASSLGGLSQPQHF

D gene: .
J gene: TRBJ2-1
clone size: .
V gene: TRBV6-2/TRBV6-3
CDR3 DNA: TGTGCCAGCAGTTACTCGACAGGATCCTACAATGAGCAGTTCTTC
CDR3 protein: CASSYSTGSYNEQFF

D gene: TRBD2
J gene: TRBJ2-2
clone size: once
V gene: TRBV7-8
CDR3 DNA: TGTGCCAGCAGCGTGCGGGAGCCGGGCAACACCGGGGAGCTGTTTTTT
CDR3 protein: CASSVREPGNTGELFF

D gene: TRBD2
J gene: TRBJ2-5
clone size: .
V gene: TRBV5-1
CDR3 DNA: TGCGCCAGCAGCTTGGTGGGGACTAGCGGAAAAGAGACCCAGTACTTC
CDR3 protein: CASSLVGTSGKETQYF

D gene: .
J gene: TRBJ2-3
clone size: .
V gene: TRBV7-2
CDR3 DNA: TGTGCCAGCAGTCCGACTGGCGGGACCGCAGATACGCAGTATTTT
CDR3 protein: CASSPTGGTADTQYF

D gene: TRBD1
J gene: TRBJ1-1
clone size: .
V gene: TRBV7-9
CDR3 DNA: TGTGCCAGCAGCTTAGTAGGGGGCCTCGGCACTGAAGCTTTCTTT
CDR3 protein: CASSLVGGLGTEAFF

D gene: .
J gene: TRBJ1-2
clone size: .
V gene: TRBV5-1
CDR3 DNA: TGCGCCAGCCGCCCCCTGGGCGGACAGTTTGGCTACACCTTC
CDR3 protein: CASRPLGGQFGYTF

D gene: .
J gene: TRBJ1-2
clone size: .
V gene: TRBV6-1
CDR3 DNA: TGTGCCAGCAGTGAGTACAGCTATGGCTACACCTTC
CDR3 protein: CASSEYSYGYTF

D gene: TRBD1
J gene: TRBJ1-2
clone size: .
V gene: TRBV5-4
CDR3 DNA: TGTGCCAGCAGCTTGGGACAGGGGAACTATGGCTACACCTTC
CDR3 protein: CASSLGQGNYGYTF

D gene: .
J gene: TRBJ2-7
clone size: .
V gene: TRBV12-3/TRBV12-4
CDR3 DNA: TGTGCCAGCAGACAGACTAACTCCTACGAGCAGTACTTC
CDR3 protein: CASRQTNSYEQYF

D gene: TRBD2
J gene: TRBJ2-2
clone size: .
V gene: TRBV2
CDR3 DNA: TGTGCCAGCCAAGGACTAGCGGGAGTAACCGGGGAGCTGTTTTTT
CDR3 protein: CASQGLAGVTGELFF

D gene: TRBD2
J gene: TRBJ2-2
clone size: .
V gene: TRBV28
CDR3 DNA: TGTGCCAGCAGTCCGATAGCGGGCACCGGGGAGCTGTTTTTT
CDR3 protein: CASSPIAGTGELFF

D gene: .
J gene: TRBJ2-3
clone size: .
V gene: TRBV11-2
CDR3 DNA: TGTGCCAGCAGCCTCGGGACTTTTACAGATACGCAGTATTTT
CDR3 protein: CASSLGTFTDTQYF